This TCR beta chain was sequenced in a study of a mutant IDH1 vaccine in newly diagnosed glioma. Overall study context: Vaccine dosing followed radiotherapy by 4-6 weeks, or accompanied temozolomide cycles. Patients previously underwent radiotherapy, temozolomide, or both, and most underwent both. Study conclusions and caveats: Researchers report vaccine-induced immune responses in approximately 93% of patients.

In regard to this clone: The target antigen is unknown.

Measured with immunoSEQ multiplex PCR; TCRdb has only the in-frame clones, and not every one. The sample carries around 56,000 clones, around 82% recorded once. The CDR3 covers 13 residues. The germline V and J ends were trimmed by 2 bases and 2 bases, with 6 bases remaining between them. The germline V gene has CDR1 KGHSH and CDR2 LQKENI. Indicated time point: week 5, during vaccination. Vaccination used 300 ug of mutant IDH1 20-mer peptide per dose, with topical imiquimod. The donors had new WHO grade 3 or 4 astrocytomas; these were IDH1-mutant and ATRX-lost. The rearrangement joins TRBV18 to TRBJ2-5; D ambiguous. The sequence was obtained from a woman aged 18-29 years with glioma. Some clones in this sample may be carry-over from other donors' samples. This specimen consisted of PBMCs, obtained from a glioma patient whose treatment included an IDH1 peptide vaccine. DNA for the CDR3: TGTGCCAGCTCACCATTCCAGCAAGAGACCCAGTACTTC. Protein: CASSPFQQETQYF.